This T cell receptor beta chain appears in the sequencing data of a study of T cells after yellow fever vaccination. Using its own MiXCR run on the 5' RACE reads, TCRdb lists one record per CDR3 protein. The sample lists approximately 350,000 distinct CDR3 sequences, roughly 11% occurring once. Germline-derived CDR1 and CDR2 are SNHLY and FYNNEI. The CDR3 runs to 15 residues. The V end lost 0 bases, the J end lost 1 base, and 9 bases lay between the germline ends. Of note for this clonotype: Its antigen is not known.

Overall study findings and caveats: Reappearance after the booster was observed for most primary-vaccination clones (roughly 97% CD4, about 85% CD8). Across the CD4 and CD8 compartments, a small share of clonotypes was present in both. Highly abundant clonotypes carried over from the bulk population could end up in FACS-sorted repertoires as contaminants.

This specimen consisted of PBMCs, obtained on the day of the first yellow fever vaccination. This rearrangement joins TRBV2 to TRBJ1-1; D call uncertain. This receptor was identified in a young man who received the YFV17D yellow fever vaccine. CDR3 DNA: TGTGCCAGCAGTGAAGCTGAGGGATCGAACACTGAAGCTTTCTTT. Translated: CASSEAEGSNTEAFF.